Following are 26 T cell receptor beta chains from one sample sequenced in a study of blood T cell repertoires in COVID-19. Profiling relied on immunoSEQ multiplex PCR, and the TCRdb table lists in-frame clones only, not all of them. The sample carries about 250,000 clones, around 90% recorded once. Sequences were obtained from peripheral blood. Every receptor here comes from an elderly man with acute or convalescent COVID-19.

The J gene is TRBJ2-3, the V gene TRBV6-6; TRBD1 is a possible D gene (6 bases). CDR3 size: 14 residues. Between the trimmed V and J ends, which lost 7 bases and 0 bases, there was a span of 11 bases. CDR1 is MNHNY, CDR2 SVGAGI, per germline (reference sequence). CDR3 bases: TGTGCCAGCACCTCGGGACAAAGCACAGATACGCAGTATTTT. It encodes CASTSGQSTDTQYF.

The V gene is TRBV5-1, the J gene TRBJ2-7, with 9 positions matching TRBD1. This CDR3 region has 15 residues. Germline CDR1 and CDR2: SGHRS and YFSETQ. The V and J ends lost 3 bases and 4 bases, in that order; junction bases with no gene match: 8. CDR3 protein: CASSSSGTGKYEQYF. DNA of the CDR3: TGCGCCAGCAGCTCCTCCGGGACAGGGAAGTACGAGCAGTACTTC.

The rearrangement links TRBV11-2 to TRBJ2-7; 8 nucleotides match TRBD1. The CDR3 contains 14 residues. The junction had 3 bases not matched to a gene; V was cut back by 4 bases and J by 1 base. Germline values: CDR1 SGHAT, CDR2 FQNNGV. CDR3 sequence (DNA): TGTGCCAGCAGCTCAAACAGGGGGTCCTACGAGCAGTACTTC. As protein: CASSSNRGSYEQYF.

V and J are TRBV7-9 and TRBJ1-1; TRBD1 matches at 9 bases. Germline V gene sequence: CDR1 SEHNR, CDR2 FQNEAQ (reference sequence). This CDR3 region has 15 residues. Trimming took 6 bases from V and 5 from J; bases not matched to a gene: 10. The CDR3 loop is CASSRSTGGYTEAFF. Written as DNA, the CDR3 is TGTGCCAGCAGTCGAAGCACAGGGGGCTATACTGAAGCTTTCTTT.

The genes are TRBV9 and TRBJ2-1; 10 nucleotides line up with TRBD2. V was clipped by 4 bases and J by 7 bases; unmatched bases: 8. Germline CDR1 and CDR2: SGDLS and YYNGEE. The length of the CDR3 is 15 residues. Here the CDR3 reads CASSRLAGASNEQFF. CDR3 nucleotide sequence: TGTGCCAGCAGCAGGCTAGCGGGAGCAAGTAATGAGCAGTTCTTC.

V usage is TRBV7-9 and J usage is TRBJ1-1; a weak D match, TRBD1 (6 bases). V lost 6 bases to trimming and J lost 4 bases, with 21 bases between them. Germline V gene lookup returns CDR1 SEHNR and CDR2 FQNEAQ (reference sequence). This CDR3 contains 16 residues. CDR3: CASRPTIGARGTEAFF. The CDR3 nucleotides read TGTGCCAGCAGACCCACGATAGGGGCCAGGGGCACTGAAGCTTTCTTT.

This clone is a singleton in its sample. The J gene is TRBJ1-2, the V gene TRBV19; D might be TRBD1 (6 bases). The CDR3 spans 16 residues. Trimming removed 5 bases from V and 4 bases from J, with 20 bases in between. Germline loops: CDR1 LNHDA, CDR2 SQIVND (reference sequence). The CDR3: CASSGGQGRRGYGYTF. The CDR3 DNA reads TGTGCCAGTAGTGGGGGCCAGGGCCGTCGTGGCTATGGCTACACCTTC. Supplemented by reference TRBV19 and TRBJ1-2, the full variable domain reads DGGITQSPKYLFRKEGQNVTLSCEQNLNHDAMYWYRQDPGQGLRLIYYSQIVNDFQKGDIAEGYSVSREKKESFPLTVTSAQKNPTAFYLCASSGGQGRRGYGYTFGSGTRLTVV.

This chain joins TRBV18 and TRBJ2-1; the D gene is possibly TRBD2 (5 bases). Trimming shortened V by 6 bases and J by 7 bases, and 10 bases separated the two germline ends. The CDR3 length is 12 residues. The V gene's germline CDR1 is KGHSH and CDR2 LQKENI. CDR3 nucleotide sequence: TGTGCCAGCTCTCTGCCGGGGAATGAGCAGTTCTTC. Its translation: CASSLPGNEQFF.

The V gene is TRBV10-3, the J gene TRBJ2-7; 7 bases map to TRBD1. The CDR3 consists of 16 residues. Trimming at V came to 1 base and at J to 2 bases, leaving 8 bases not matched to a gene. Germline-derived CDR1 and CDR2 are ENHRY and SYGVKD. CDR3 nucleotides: TGTGCCATCAGTGAGTATCAGAGACAGGGCCCCTACGAGCAGTACTTC. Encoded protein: CAISEYQRQGPYEQYF.

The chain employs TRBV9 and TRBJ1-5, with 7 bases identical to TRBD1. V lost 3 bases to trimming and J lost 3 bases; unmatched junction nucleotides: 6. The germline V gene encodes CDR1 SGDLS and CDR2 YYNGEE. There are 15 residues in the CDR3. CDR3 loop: CASSGTGAVNQPQHF. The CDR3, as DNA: TGTGCCAGCAGCGGTACAGGGGCGGTCAATCAGCCCCAGCATTTT.

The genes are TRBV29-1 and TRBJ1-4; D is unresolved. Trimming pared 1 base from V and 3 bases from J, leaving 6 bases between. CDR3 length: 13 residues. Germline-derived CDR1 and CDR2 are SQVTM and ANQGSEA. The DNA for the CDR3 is TGCAGCGTTGAAGCCCTAGCTAATGAAAAACTGTTTTTT. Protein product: CSVEALANEKLFF. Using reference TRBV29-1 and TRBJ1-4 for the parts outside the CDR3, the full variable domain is SAVISQKPSRDICQRGTSLTIQCQVDSQVTMMFWYRQQPGQSLTLIATANQGSEATYESGFVIDKFPISRPNLTFSTLTVSNMSPEDSSIYLCSVEALANEKLFFGSGTQLSVL.

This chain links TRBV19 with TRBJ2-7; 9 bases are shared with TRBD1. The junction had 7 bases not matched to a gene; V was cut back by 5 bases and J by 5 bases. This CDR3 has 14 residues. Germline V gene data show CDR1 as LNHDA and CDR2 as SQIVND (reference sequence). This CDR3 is CASSPTRDRDEQYF. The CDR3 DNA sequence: TGTGCCAGTAGTCCAACCCGGGACAGGGACGAGCAGTACTTC.

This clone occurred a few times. The CDR3 sequence: CSVARGGSGNTIYF. The CDR3 DNA is TGCAGCGTTGCCCGGGGAGGATCGGGAAACACCATATATTTT. The chain combines TRBV29-1 with TRBJ1-3; D ambiguous. In germline, CDR1 is SQVTM, CDR2 ANQGSEA. CDR3 length: 14 amino acids. V was pared by 4 bases and J by 4 bases, with 14 bases between.

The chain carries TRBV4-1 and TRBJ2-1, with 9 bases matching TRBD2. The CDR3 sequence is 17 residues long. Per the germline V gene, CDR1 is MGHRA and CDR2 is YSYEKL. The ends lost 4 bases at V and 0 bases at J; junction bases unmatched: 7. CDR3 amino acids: CASSPVAGGGSYNEQFF. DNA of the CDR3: TGCGCCAGCAGCCCCGTCGCGGGAGGGGGCTCCTACAATGAGCAGTTCTTC.

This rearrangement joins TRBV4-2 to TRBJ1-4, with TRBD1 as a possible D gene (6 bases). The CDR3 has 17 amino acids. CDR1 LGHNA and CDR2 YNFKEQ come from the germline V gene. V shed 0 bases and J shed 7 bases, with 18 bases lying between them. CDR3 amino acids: CASSQDLTGGAGEKLFF. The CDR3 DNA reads TGTGCCAGCAGCCAAGATCTAACGGGGGGCGCGGGTGAAAAACTGTTTTTT.

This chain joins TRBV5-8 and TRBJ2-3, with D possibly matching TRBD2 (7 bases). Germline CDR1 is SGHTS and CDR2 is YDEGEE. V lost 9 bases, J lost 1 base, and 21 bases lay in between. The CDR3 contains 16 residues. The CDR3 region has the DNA TGTGCCATCTCCCGCGGCTACGGGGGGCGCACAGATACGCAGTATTTT. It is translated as CAISRGYGGRTDTQYF.

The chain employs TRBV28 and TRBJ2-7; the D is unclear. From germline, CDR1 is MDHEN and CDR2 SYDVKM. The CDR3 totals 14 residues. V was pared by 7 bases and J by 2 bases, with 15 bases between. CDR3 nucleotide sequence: TGTGCCAGCACCATCTCCCGGGTGGCCTACGAGCAGTACTTC. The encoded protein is CASTISRVAYEQYF. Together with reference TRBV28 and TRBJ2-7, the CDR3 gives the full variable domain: DVKVTQSSRYLVKRTGEKVFLECVQDMDHENMFWYRQDPGLGLRLIYFSYDVKMKEKGDIPEGYSVSREKKERFSLILESASTNQTSMYLCASTISRVAYEQYFGPGTRLTVT.

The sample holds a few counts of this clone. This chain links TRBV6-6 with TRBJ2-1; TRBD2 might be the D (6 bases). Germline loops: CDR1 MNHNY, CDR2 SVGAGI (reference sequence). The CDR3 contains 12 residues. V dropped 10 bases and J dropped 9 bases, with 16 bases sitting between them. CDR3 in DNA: TGTGCCACCCGGGAGAGAGCGACTGAGCAGTTCTTC. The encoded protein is CATRERATEQFF.

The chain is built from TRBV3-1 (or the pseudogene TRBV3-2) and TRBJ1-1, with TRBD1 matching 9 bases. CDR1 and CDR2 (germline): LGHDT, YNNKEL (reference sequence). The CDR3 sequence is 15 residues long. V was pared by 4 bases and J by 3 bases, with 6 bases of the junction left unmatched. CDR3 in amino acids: CASSRDRAGDTEAFF. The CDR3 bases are TGTGCCAGCAGCCGGGACAGGGCTGGGGACACTGAAGCTTTCTTT.

Written as DNA, the CDR3 is TGTGCTAGTGCCGCGTCCCCCCAAGAGACCCAGTACTTC. Translated: CASAASPQETQYF. The J gene is TRBJ2-5, the V gene TRBV12-5; unclear D gene. V was pared by 7 bases and J by 1 base, with 10 bases between. The CDR3 runs to 13 residues. Germline-derived CDR1 and CDR2 are LGHNT and FRNRAP.

The CDR3 here is CASSYSLGGRIIDTQYF. DNA of the CDR3: TGTGCCAGCAGTTACTCCTTGGGCGGGAGGATTATAGATACGCAGTATTTT. The rearrangement links TRBV6-2 or TRBV6-3 to TRBJ2-3; 8 positions match TRBD2. The germline V gene encodes CDR1 MNHEY and CDR2 SVGEGT. CDR3 length: 17 amino acids. The V and J ends lost 0 bases and 5 bases, in that order; junction bases with no gene match: 10.

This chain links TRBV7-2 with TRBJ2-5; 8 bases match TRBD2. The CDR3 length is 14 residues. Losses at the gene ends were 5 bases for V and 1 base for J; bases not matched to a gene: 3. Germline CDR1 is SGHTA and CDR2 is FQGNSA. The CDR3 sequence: CASSPGLAQETQYF. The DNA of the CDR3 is TGTGCCAGCAGCCCCGGACTAGCCCAAGAGACCCAGTACTTC.

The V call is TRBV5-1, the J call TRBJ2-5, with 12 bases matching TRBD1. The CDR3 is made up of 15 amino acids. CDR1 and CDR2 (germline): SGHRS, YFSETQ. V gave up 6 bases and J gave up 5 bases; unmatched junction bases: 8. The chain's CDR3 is CASKEGQGADETQYF. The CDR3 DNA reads TGCGCCAGCAAGGAGGGACAGGGGGCCGATGAGACCCAGTACTTC. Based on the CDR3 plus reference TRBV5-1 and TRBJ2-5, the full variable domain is KAGVTQTPRYLIKTRGQQVTLSCSPISGHRSVSWYQQTPGQGLQFLFEYFSETQRNKGNFPGRFSGRQFSNSRSEMNVSTLELGDSALYLCASKEGQGADETQYFGPGTRLLVL.

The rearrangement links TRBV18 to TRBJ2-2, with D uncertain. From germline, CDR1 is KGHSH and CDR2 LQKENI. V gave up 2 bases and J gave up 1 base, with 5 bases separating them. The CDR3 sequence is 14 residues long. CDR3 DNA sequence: TGTGCCAGCTCACCAAACGGGAACACCGGGGAGCTGTTTTTT. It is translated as CASSPNGNTGELFF.

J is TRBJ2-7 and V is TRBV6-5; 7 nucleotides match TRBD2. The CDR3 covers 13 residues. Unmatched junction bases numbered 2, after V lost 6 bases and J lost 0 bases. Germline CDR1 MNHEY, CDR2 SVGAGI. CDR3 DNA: TGTGCCAGCAGGGCTAGCGGCTCCTACGAGCAGTACTTC. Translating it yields CASRASGSYEQYF.

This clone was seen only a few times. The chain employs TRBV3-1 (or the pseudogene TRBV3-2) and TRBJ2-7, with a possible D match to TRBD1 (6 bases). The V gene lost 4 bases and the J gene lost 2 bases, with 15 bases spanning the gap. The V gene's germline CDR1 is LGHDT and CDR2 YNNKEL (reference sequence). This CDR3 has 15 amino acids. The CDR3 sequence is CASSPKTGTTYEQYF. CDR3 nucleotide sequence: TGTGCCAGCAGCCCCAAGACTGGGACAACCTACGAGCAGTACTTC.